The entry that follows covers one TCR beta chain sequence. Its cognate antigen is unknown. Germline V gene sequence: CDR1 DFQATT, CDR2 SNEGSKA (reference sequence). The CDR3 is 11 residues long. V was cut by 4 bases and J by 6 bases, with 9 bases left in between. This record belongs to a study of CD8 T cells in Susac syndrome. Looking at the study overall: Treatment status at blood draw for the Susac syndrome patients was therapy-naive, corticosteroids, or intravenous immunoglobulin alone. Findings and caveats of the study: The Susac syndrome CD4+ T cell repertoires displayed no clonal expansion.

Reverse transcription used roughly 0.45 to 1 ug RNA and random hexamers. Coverage of TCR beta CDR3 amplification by immunoSEQ multiplex PCR extended to 54 Vbeta and 13 Jbeta. TCRdb ran MiXCR on the immunoSEQ multiplex PCR reads and lists one entry per CDR3 protein. The data show about 80,000 distinct CDR3 sequences, with 85% to 95% seen just once and approximately 0.52% held by the top ten. The origin of this receptor is a human donor with Susac syndrome. This chain links TRBV20-1 with TRBJ1-1, with D possibly TRBD1 on 6 matching bases. The sequencing sample was made of CD4+ T cells from PBMCs. The DNA of the CDR3 is TGCAGTGCTACGGGGGGGCCTGAAGCTTTCTTT. Its translation: CSATGGPEAFF.